The next 6 T cell receptor beta chains were all read from a single sample in a study of blood T cell repertoires in COVID-19. TCRdb keeps only in-frame clones here, not all; method: immunoSEQ multiplex PCR. This sample yields about 190,000 clones, of which around 86% are seen a single time; about 22% belongs to the top ten. Sequencing input: PBMCs or T cells enriched from blood (not recorded which). These receptors all come from a woman in her forties in a cohort exposed to, infected with or recovered from COVID-19 (not recorded which).

The chain is built from TRBV7-9 and TRBJ1-5, with D maybe TRBD1 (5 bases). CDR1 is SEHNR, CDR2 FQNEAQ, per germline (reference sequence). The CDR3 covers 16 residues. V lost 0 bases and J 2 bases, leaving 11 bases between the germline ends. The CDR3: CASSLASGVRNQPQHF. The CDR3 DNA sequence: TGTGCCAGCAGCTTAGCGTCGGGGGTACGCAATCAGCCCCAGCATTTT. Variable domain in full (rest from reference TRBV7-9 and TRBJ1-5): DTGVSQNPRHKITKRGQNVTFRCDPISEHNRLYWYRQTLGQGPEFLTYFQNEAQLEKSRLLSDRFSAERPKGSFSTLEIQRTEQGDSAMYLCASSLASGVRNQPQHFGDGTRLSIL.

This clone was observed a handful of times. The chain joins TRBV19 to TRBJ1-1; tentative D call: TRBD1 (6 bases). The CDR3 covers 14 residues. Germline CDR1 reads LNHDA; CDR2 reads SQIVND (reference sequence). Deletions cut 4 bases from V and 5 bases from J, with 14 bases between. CDR3 loop: CASSSGQLRTEAFF. The CDR3 DNA reads TGTGCCAGTAGTAGTGGACAGCTCCGAACTGAAGCTTTCTTT.

The chain uses TRBV11-2 and TRBJ2-2; the D gene is possibly TRBD2 (6 bases). Germline CDR1 reads SGHAT; CDR2 reads FQNNGV. V lost 4 bases and J lost 7, with 22 bases in between. The CDR3 runs to 17 residues. The DNA of the CDR3 is TGTGCCAGCAGCTCCCCTCCTGGGGCTAGCGCCAACGGGGAGCTGTTTTTT. This translates into CASSSPPGASANGELFF.

The CDR3 protein is CASSRTADPNTGELFF. In nucleotides, the CDR3 is TGTGCCAGCAGTCGGACAGCCGATCCGAACACCGGGGAGCTGTTTTTT. V usage is TRBV11-2 and J usage is TRBJ2-2, with a possible D match to TRBD1 (6 bases). CDR3 length equals 16 residues. The V end was cut by 6 bases, the J end by 0 bases, with 14 bases between. Germline V lookup: CDR1 SGHAT, CDR2 FQNNGV.

The chain links TRBV7-9 to TRBJ1-1; D might be TRBD1 (6 bases). The germline V and J ends were trimmed by 4 bases and 7 bases, with 10 bases remaining between them. From germline, CDR1 is SEHNR and CDR2 FQNEAQ (reference sequence). The CDR3 loop spans 12 amino acids. In DNA form, the CDR3 reads TGTGCCAGCAGCTCATACAGGGATGAAGCTTTCTTT. It specifies CASSSYRDEAFF.

The chain employs TRBV7-9 and TRBJ1-2; 11 positions agree with TRBD1. The CDR3 has 16 amino acids. The ends lost 1 base at V and 5 bases at J; junction bases unmatched: 6. Per germline, CDR1 SEHNR and CDR2 FQNEAQ (reference sequence). The CDR3 DNA is TGTGCCAGCAGCTTAGGAGGGACAGGGGGTCGTTATGGCTACACCTTC. It yields the protein CASSLGGTGGRYGYTF.